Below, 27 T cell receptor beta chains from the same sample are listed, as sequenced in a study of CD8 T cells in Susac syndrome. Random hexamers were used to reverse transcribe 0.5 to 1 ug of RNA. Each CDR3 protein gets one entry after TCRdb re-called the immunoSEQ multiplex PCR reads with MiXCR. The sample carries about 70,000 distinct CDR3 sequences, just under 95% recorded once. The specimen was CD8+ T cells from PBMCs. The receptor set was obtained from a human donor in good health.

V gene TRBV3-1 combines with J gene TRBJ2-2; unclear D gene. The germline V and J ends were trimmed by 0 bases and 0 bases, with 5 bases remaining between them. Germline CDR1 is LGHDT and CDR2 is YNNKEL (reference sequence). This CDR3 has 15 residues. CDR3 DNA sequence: TGTGCCAGCAGCCAAGAAGGGCCGAACACCGGGGAGCTGTTTTTT. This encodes CASSQEGPNTGELFF.

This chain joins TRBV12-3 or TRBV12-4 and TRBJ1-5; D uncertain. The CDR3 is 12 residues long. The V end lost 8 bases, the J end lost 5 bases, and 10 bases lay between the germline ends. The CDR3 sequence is CASCPDHQPQHF. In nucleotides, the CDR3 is TGTGCCAGCTGTCCAGACCATCAGCCCCAGCATTTT.

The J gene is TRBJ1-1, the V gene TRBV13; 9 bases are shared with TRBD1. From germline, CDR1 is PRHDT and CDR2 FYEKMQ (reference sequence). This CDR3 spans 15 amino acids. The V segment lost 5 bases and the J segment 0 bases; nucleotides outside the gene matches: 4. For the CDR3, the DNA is TGTGCCAGCAGCCGGTGGGACAGGGTGAACACTGAAGCTTTCTTT. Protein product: CASSRWDRVNTEAFF.

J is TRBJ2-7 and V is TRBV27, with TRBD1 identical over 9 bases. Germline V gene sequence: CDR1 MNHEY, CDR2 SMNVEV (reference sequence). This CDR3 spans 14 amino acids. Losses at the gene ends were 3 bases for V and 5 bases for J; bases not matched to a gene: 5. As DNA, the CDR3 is TGTGCCAGCAGTTTTTTGGACAGGGGCGACGAGCAGTACTTC. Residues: CASSFLDRGDEQYF.

CDR3 in DNA: TGCGCCAGCAGCGTAAACCTGGGACAGGGCCACGACGAGCAGTACTTC. Its protein is CASSVNLGQGHDEQYF. This sequence joins TRBV5-1 and TRBJ2-7, with TRBD1 matching 9 bases. Germline CDR1 SGHRS, CDR2 YFSETQ. This CDR3 region has 16 residues. J lost 5 bases, V lost 4 bases, and 13 bases had no gene match.

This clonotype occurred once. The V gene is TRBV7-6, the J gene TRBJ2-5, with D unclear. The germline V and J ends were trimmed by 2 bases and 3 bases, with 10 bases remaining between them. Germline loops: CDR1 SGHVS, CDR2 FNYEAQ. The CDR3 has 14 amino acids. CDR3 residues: CASSLSRVEETQYF. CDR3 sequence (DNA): TGTGCCAGCAGCTTATCACGGGTGGAAGAGACCCAGTACTTC.

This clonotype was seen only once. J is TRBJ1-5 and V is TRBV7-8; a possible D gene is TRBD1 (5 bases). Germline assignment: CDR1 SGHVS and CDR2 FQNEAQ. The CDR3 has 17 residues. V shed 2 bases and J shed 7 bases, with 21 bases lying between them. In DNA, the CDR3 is TGTGCCAGCAGCTTAAAGAGGGTCAGGGAAATTTGGCAGCCCCAGCATTTT. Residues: CASSLKRVREIWQPQHF.

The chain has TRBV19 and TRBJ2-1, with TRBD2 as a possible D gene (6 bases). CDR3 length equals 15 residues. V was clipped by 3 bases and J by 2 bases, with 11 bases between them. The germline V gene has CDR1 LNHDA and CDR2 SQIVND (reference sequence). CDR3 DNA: TGTGCCAGTAGTATGCCCCCGGGGGCCTACAATGAGCAGTTCTTC. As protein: CASSMPPGAYNEQFF.

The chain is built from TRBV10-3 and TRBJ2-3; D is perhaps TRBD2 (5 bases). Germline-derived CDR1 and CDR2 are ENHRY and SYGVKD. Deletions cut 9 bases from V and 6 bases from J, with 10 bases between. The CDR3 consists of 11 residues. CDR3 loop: CAMGSGDTQYF. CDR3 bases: TGTGCCATGGGCTCGGGGGATACGCAGTATTTT.

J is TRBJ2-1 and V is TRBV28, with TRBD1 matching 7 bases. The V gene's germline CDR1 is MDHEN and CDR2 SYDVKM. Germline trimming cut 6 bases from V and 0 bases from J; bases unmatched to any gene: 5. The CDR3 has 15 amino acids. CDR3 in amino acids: CASRTDRYSYNEQFF. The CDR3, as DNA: TGTGCCAGCAGGACGGACAGGTACTCCTACAATGAGCAGTTCTTC.

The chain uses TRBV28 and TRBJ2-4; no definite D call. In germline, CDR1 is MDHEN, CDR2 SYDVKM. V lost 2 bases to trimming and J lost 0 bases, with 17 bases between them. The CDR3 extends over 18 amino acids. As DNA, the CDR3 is TGTGCCAGCAGTTTAGTTGCCGGTCGATCTCTAGCCAAAAACATTCAGTACTTC. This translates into CASSLVAGRSLAKNIQYF.

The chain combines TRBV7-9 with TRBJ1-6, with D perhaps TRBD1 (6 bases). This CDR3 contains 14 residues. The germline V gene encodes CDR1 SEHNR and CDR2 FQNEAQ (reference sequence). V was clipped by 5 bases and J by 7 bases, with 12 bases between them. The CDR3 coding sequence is TGTGCCAGCAGCCCTACAGGGATAAATTCACCCCTCCACTTT. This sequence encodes CASSPTGINSPLHF.

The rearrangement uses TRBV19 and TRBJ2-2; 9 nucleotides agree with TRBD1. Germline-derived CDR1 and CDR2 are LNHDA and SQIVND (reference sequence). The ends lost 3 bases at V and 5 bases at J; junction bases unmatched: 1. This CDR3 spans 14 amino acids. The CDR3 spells CASSIGQGTGELFF. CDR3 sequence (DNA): TGTGCCAGTAGTATTGGACAGGGGACCGGGGAGCTGTTTTTT. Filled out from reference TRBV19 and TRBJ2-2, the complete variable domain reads DGGITQSPKYLFRKEGQNVTLSCEQNLNHDAMYWYRQDPGQGLRLIYYSQIVNDFQKGDIAEGYSVSREKKESFPLTVTSAQKNPTAFYLCASSIGQGTGELFFGEGSRLTVL.

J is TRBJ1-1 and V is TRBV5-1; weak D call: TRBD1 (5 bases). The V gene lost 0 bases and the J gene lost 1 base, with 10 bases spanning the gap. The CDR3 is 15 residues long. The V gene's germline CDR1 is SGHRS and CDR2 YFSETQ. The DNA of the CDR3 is TGCGCCAGCAGCTTGGGGGGGGGATCGAACACTGAAGCTTTCTTT. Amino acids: CASSLGGGSNTEAFF.

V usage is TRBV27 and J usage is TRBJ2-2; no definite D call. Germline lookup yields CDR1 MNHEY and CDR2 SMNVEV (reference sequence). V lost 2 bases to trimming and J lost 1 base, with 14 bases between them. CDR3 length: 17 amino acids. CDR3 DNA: TGTGCCAGCAGTTTAAAATGGCTCCTAGTGAACACCGGGGAGCTGTTTTTT. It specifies CASSLKWLLVNTGELFF.

The CDR3 region is CASSPSGVEQFF. The CDR3 nucleotides read TGTGCCAGCAGCCCCAGCGGGGTCGAGCAGTTCTTC. The chain employs TRBV13 and TRBJ2-1; 7 bases match TRBD2. Unmatched junction bases numbered 5, after V lost 5 bases and J lost 10 bases. Germline V gives CDR1 PRHDT, CDR2 FYEKMQ (reference sequence). The CDR3 extends over 12 amino acids.

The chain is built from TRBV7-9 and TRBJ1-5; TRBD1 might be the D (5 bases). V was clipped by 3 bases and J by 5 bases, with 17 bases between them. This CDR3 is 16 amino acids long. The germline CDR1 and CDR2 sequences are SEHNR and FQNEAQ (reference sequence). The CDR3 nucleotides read TGTGCCAGCAGCTTGTCAGGGTCGAGGGCTGATCAGCCCCAGCATTTT. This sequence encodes CASSLSGSRADQPQHF.

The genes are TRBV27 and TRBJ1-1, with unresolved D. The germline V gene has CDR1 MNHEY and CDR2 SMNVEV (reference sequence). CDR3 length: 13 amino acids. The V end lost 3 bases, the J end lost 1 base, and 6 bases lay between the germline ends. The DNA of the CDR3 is TGTGCCAGCAGTTTTAACAGGAACACTGAAGCTTTCTTT. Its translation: CASSFNRNTEAFF.

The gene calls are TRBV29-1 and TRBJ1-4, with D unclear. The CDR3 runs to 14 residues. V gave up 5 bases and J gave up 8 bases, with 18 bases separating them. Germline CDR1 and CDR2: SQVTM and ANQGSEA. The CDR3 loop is CSVSIGIQEEKLFF. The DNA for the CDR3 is TGCAGCGTTTCTATCGGGATTCAGGAGGAAAAACTGTTTTTT.

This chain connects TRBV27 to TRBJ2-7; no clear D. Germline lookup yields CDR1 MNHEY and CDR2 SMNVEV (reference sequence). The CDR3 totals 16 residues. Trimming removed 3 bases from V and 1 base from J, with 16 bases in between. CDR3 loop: CASSLGRPSLSYEQYF. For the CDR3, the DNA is TGTGCCAGCAGTTTGGGCAGACCCAGTTTATCCTACGAGCAGTACTTC.

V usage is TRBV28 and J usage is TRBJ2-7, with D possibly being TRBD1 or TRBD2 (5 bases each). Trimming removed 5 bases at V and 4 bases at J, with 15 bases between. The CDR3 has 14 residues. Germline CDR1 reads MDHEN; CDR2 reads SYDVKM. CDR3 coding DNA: TGTGCCAGCAGTCTAGGGCCTGGGGGTTACGAGCAGTACGTC. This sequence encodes CASSLGPGGYEQYV.

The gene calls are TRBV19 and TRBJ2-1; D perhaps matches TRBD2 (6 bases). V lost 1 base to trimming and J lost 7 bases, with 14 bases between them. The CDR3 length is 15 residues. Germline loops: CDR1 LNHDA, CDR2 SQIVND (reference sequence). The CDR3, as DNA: TGTGCCAGTAGTATAGGGGACTCTCCAGGTAATGAGCAGTTCTTC. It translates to CASSIGDSPGNEQFF.

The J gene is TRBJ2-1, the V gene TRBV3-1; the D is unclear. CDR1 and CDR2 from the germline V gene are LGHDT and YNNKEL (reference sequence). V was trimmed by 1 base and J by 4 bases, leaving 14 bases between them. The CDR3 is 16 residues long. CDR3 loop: CASSQVQKGRYNEQFF. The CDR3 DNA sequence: TGTGCCAGCAGCCAAGTTCAAAAGGGCCGGTACAATGAGCAGTTCTTC.

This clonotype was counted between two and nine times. In nucleotides, the CDR3 is TGTGCCAGCAGTTGGGAAGGGATTGCAAATCAGCCCCAGCATTTT. Translated: CASSWEGIANQPQHF. The chain couples TRBV6-5 to TRBJ1-5, with D unclear. Trimming took off 4 bases at V and 4 bases at J, with 14 bases between the two ends. CDR1 and CDR2 from the germline V gene are MNHEY and SVGAGI. The CDR3 consists of 15 residues.

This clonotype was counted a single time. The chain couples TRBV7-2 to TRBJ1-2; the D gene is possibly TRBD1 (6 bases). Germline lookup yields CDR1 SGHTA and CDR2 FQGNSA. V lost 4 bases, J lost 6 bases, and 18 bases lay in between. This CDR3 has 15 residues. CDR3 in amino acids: CASSSRTDSFNGYTF. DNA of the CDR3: TGTGCCAGCAGCTCCCGGACGGACAGCTTTAATGGCTACACCTTC.

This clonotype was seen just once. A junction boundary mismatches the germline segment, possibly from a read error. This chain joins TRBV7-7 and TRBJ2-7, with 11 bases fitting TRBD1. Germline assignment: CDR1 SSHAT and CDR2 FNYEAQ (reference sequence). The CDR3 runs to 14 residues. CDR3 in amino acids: CASSHGTGGYEQYF. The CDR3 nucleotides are TGTGCTAGCAGCCACGGGACAGGGGGGTACGAGCAGTACTTC.

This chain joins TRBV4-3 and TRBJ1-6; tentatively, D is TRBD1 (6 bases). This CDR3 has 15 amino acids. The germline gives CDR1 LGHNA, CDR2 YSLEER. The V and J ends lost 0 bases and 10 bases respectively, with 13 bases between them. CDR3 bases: TGCGCCAGCAGCCAAGATTCCAGGGGAGGGTCACCCCTCCACTTT. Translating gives CASSQDSRGGSPLHF.